These 9 T cell receptor beta chains share one sample of origin, sequenced in a study of cytomegalovirus exposure and HLA in healthy donors. The table came from immunoSEQ multiplex PCR; TCRdb's copy has only in-frame clones and leaves some out. The repertoire has some 210,000 clones, over 80% of them found once; the top ten carry less than 7%. The sequencing input was PBMCs. The receptors were gathered from a woman aged 18-35 years in good health and CMV-seronegative.

The rearrangement uses TRBV21-1 and TRBJ2-3; TRBD2 is the table's D call and was not checked against the DNA. TRBV21-1 is noted as a pseudogene. This CDR3 is built from 16 residues. The CDR3: CASSKEGETSPDTQYF. The CDR3 region has the DNA TGTGCCAGCAGCAAGGAGGGTGAGACTAGCCCTGATACGCAGTATTTT.

This chain links TRBV25-1 with TRBJ2-1, with a tentative D call TRBD1 (6 bases). Germline CDR1 and CDR2: MGHDK and SYGVNS. Deletions cut 2 bases from V and 7 bases from J, with 12 bases between. This CDR3 comprises 14 residues. The CDR3 here is CASSEPGDRNEQFF. The CDR3 bases are TGTGCCAGCAGTGAACCAGGGGACCGGAATGAGCAGTTCTTC.

J is TRBJ2-5 and V is TRBV2; 7 bases fit TRBD2. Looked up from germline, CDR1 is SNHLY and CDR2 is FYNNEI. The CDR3 has 15 residues. V lost 1 base, J lost 4 bases, and 6 bases stayed unmatched. DNA for the CDR3: TGTGCCAGCAGTGAAGGGGGCGGGGGAGGAGAGACCCAGTACTTC. Its protein product is CASSEGGGGGETQYF.

The J gene is TRBJ2-7, the V gene TRBV10-3, with D tentatively TRBD2 (5 bases). Germline-derived CDR1 and CDR2 are ENHRY and SYGVKD. This CDR3 has 12 amino acids. With 6 bases removed from V and 3 bases from J, the gap between germline ends came to 9 bases. The CDR3 coding sequence is TGTGCCATCAGGAAGGGAGACTACGAGCAGTACTTC. Translated: CAIRKGDYEQYF.

The V call is TRBV29-1, the J call TRBJ1-3; TRBD1 matches 7 bases. Trimming at V came to 2 bases and at J to 0 bases, leaving 1 base not matched to a gene. The germline V gene encodes CDR1 SQVTM and CDR2 ANQGSEA. This CDR3 region has 14 residues. This CDR3 reads CSVETGDSGNTIYF. The CDR3 DNA is TGCAGCGTTGAAACAGGGGACTCTGGAAACACCATATATTTT.

The chain carries TRBV28 and TRBJ1-2; 7 bases fit TRBD1. The CDR3 sequence is 12 residues long. Germline V gene data show CDR1 as MDHEN and CDR2 as SYDVKM. The trim removed 3 bases at V and 6 bases at J, leaving 1 base unmatched. The DNA for the CDR3 is TGTGCCAGCAGTTTGGGACAGAATGGCTACACCTTC. Translating it yields CASSLGQNGYTF.

J is TRBJ2-1 and V is TRBV7-6, with D hard to call. Germline CDR1 SGHVS, CDR2 FNYEAQ. CDR3 size: 11 residues. The V and J ends lost 1 base and 9 bases respectively, with 4 bases between them. The CDR3 DNA follows: TGTGCCAGCAGCTTAGGAGCTGAGCAGTTCTTC. Translation: CASSLGAEQFF.

The J gene is TRBJ2-1, the V gene TRBV28; possibly TRBD1 for D (5 bases). Germline assignment: CDR1 MDHEN and CDR2 SYDVKM. This CDR3 spans 14 amino acids. The ends were cut back, 8 bases at V and 4 bases at J, with 15 bases in the middle. CDR3 bases: TGTGCCAGCCAGCCGCCAGGGCCTTACAATGAGCAGTTCTTC. As protein: CASQPPGPYNEQFF.

V and J are TRBV5-1 and TRBJ2-4; D is unresolved. In germline, CDR1 is SGHRS, CDR2 YFSETQ. The CDR3 contains 14 residues. Trimming pared 0 bases from V and 0 bases from J, leaving 4 bases between. The CDR3 DNA reads as TGCGCCAGCAGCTTGGACCTAGCCAAAAACATTCAGTACTTC. It encodes CASSLDLAKNIQYF.